This paragraph covers one T cell receptor beta chain sequence. These data are taken from a study of blood T cell repertoires in COVID-19. Seattle's enrolled individuals joined amid active infection and were then monitored longitudinally. The CDR3 extends over 15 amino acids. Germline CDR1 reads SEHNR; CDR2 reads FQNEAQ (reference sequence). The V end lost 2 bases, the J end lost 10 bases, and 18 bases lay between the germline ends. Produced via immunoSEQ multiplex PCR; TCRdb's table is partial and in-frame only. The sample consists of some 56,000 clones, 82% of them appearing once. The chain carries TRBV7-9 and TRBJ1-3; D is perhaps TRBD1 (5 bases). The sequencing sample was made of peripheral blood. The source of this sequence is a man at least 80 years old with COVID-19, enrolled during active disease. As DNA, the CDR3 is TGTGCCAGCAGCTTACTCAGAGAGTCCCGGGGGACCATATATTTT. Translating it yields CASSLLRESRGTIYF.